This T cell receptor (beta chain) was captured in a study of beta chain features in type 1 diabetes (dated by TCRdb to between 2017 and 2018). In terms of the full investigation: No differences in mean age, gender distribution, total cell number or subset yield were found between patients and healthy donors. In the study, recently diagnosed type 1 diabetes patients and matched healthy donors were compared on the TCRB repertoires of their sorted circulating CD4+ T cell subsets. A total of approximately 110,000,000 sorted cells were examined across all samples, and a strong correlation was observed between cell number per subset and RNA yield. Whereas all 30 or so donors provided naive and central memory subsets, regulatory and stem cell-like memory subsets were isolated from just 8 patients and roughly 8 healthy donors.

Its CDR3 holds 13 amino acids, cysteine through phenylalanine. Of all the DNA, just the CDR3 is kept, 39 bases in frame from base 1. From the germline V gene (reference sequence), CDR1 is GTSNPN and CDR2 is SVGIG. V lost 4 bases and J lost 7 bases; the stretch between them is 17 bases long. Each donor gave one peripheral blood draw, averaging about 120 mL, which was collected into heparinised tubes. Using a panel that included CD45RO, CCR7, CD25, CD127, CD95 and CD27, naive, central memory, regulatory and stem cell-like memory CD4+ T cells were sorted on a BD FACSAria II. Every sorted population had a purity above 95%. PBMCs were separated immediately by Lymphoprep density gradient centrifugation and were stained directly, without being cultured. Samples were stained and sorted in pairs, with one healthy donor and one patient per experiment, so that batch effects were minimized. Results and caveats for the whole study, not just this receptor: Only small numbers of individuals were included in the HLA sub-analyses, which left unresolved whether HLA type had any influence on TCRB rearrangement. A moderate but significant shortening of TCRB CDR3 length was observed in type 1 diabetes patients in all four CD4+ subsets. Because cDNA was sequenced instead of genomic DNA, highly expressing activated cells could be over-represented, though the groups showed no difference in activation or CD3 levels. PCR might favor shorter templates, but patient and control samples were amplified and corrected together, so any skew would affect both groups equally. At VDJ recombination sites, patients with type 1 diabetes made fewer insertions and deleted more nucleotides, a pattern implying thymic rearrangement abnormalities. Naive, central memory and regulatory TCRB repertoires appeared to be more similar among patients than among healthy donors.

A word on this clone: This clone's antigen is unknown. Base qualities are not recorded, but no much larger clone differs from it by a single base.

All of the isolated RNA was reverse transcribed with the High Capacity cDNA Reverse Transcription Kit, so expressed TCRB transcripts were sequenced. Deep immunoSEQ sequencing was applied to naive, central memory and regulatory T cell samples, giving an average of about 3.7 million total reads per sample. After sorted cells were lysed in RLT buffer, RNA was extracted with DNase-treated RNeasy Micro or Mini kits, with the choice depending on cell number. Each cell subset was processed on its own to prevent cross-contamination, while patient and healthy donor samples were processed together. TCRB sequences were amplified from cDNA with the immunoSEQ multiplex PCR, producing 87-bp fragments spanning the CDR3 region. Amplicons were sequenced on the Illumina HiSeq platform. Per the original workflow: PCR bias was corrected computationally using synthetic template baselines, and reads within Hamming distance 2 were collapsed, with unmergeable singletons discarded. Reads were aligned to IMGT to assign V, D and J genes, CDR3 length, and insertions or deletions at six rearrangement sites. Within each subset, clonotype counts were normalized to sorted cell number, after which true diversity and Gini coefficients were computed with the tcR R package. The overlap coefficient, calculated on TCRB nucleotide sequences, was used to measure repertoire sharing. Out-of-frame TCRB sequences from naive cells were analyzed to stand in for the pre-selection repertoire. Here the immuneACCESS table is served through TCRdb, limited to in-frame sequences with V and J called. Missing clones are a known gap in these copies; in checked studies unresolved V genes cover under half, and the rest lacks a known reason. V and J calls and clone size come straight from that table; D and trimming were deduced from the DNA. Here the sample has more than 250,000 clones; around 16% occur a single time. Roughly 0.015% of the sample is taken by the ten largest.

The V gene is TRBV30 and the J gene is TRBJ2-7; possibly the D gene is TRBD2, per 5 matching bases. Sequencing used naive CD4+ T cells from blood. The cell subset or site label, as the study defines it: true naive CD4+ T cells. This sequence was found in a man between 18 and 29 years old with type 1 diabetes. CDR3 region: CAWNPTGSGEQYF. At the DNA level, the sequence is TGTGCCTGGAATCCCACGGGGTCGGGGGAGCAGTACTTC. Here the CDR3 is joined to the reference TRBV30 and TRBJ2-7 genes, and the full variable domain is: SQTIHQWPATLVQPVGSPLSLECTVEGTSNPNLYWYRQAAGRGLQLLFYSVGIGQISSEVPQNLSASRPQDRQFILSSKKLLLSDSGFYLCAWNPTGSGEQYFGPGTRLTVT.